Sequencing of this T cell receptor beta chain was carried out in a study of T cell responses to AZD1222 COVID-19 vaccine. Study-level points and caveats: Regions left unmutated in variants are reportedly the target of nearly half of spike-specific TCRs. Compared with day 0, the breadth and depth of the Spike-specific TCR repertoire rose significantly after two doses of AZD1222. No repertoire was sampled before or during the peak T cell response, only after it. Recipients of AZD1222 seropositive at baseline numbered only 6 or 7.

In regard to this clone: What it binds is unknown.

The V and J ends lost 1 base and 2 bases respectively, with 9 bases between them. The CDR3 covers 14 residues. Germline values: CDR1 MGHDK, CDR2 SYGVNS. Assay: immunoSEQ multiplex PCR; the TCRdb copy retains only in-frame clones and omits some. The table includes 180,000 or so clones, around 90% detected once. This sequence originates from an adult who received the AZD1222 COVID-19 vaccine. The chain recombines TRBV25-1 with TRBJ2-7, with D tentatively TRBD1 (6 bases). Sample: peripheral blood, taken 28 days after the second AZD1222 dose. The CDR3: CASSEFRGTYEQYF. The CDR3 coding sequence is TGTGCCAGCAGTGAATTTAGGGGGACCTACGAGCAGTACTTC.